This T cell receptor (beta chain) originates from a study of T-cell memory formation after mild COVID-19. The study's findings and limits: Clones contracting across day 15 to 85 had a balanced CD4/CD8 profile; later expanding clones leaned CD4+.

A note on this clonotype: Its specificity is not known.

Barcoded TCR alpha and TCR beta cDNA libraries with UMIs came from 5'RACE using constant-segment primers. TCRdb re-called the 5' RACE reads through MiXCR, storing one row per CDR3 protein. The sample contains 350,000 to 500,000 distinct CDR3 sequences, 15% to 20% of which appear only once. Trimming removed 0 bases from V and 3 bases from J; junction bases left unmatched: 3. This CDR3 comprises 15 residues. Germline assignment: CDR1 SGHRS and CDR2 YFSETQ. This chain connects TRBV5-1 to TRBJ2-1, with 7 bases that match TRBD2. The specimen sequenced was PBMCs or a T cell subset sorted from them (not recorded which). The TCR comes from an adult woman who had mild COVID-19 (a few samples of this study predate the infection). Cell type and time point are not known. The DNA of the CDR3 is TGCGCCAGCAGCTTGGCCCTAGCGGACTACAATGAGCAGTTCTTC. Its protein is CASSLALADYNEQFF.